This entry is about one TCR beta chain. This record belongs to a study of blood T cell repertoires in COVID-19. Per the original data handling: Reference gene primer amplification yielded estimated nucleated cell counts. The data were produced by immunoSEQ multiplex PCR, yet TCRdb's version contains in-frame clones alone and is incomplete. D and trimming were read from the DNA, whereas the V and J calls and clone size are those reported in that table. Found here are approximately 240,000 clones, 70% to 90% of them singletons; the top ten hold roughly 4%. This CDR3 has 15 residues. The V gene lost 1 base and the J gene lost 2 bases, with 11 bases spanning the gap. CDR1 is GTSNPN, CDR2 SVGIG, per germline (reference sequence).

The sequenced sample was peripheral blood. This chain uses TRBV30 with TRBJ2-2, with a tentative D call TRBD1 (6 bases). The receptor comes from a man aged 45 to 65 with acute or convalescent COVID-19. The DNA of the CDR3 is TGTGCCTGGAGTGCGGCAGGGGCCAACACCGGGGAGCTGTTTTTT. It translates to CAWSAAGANTGELFF.